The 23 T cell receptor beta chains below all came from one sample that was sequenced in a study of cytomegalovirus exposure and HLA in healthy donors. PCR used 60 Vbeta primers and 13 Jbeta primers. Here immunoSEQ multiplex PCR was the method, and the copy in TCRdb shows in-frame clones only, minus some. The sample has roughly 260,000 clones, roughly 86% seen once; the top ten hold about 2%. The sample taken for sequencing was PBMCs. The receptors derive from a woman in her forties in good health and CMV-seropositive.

Written as DNA, the CDR3 is TGTGCCAGCACGACAGGGGGAGTTGGAAACACCATATATTTT. It yields the protein CASTTGGVGNTIYF. The chain couples TRBV6-1 to TRBJ1-3; 9 bases fit TRBD1. With V trimmed by 7 bases and J by 3 bases, 4 bases remained unmatched. The CDR3 covers 14 residues. Germline-derived CDR1 and CDR2 are MNHNS and SASEGT.

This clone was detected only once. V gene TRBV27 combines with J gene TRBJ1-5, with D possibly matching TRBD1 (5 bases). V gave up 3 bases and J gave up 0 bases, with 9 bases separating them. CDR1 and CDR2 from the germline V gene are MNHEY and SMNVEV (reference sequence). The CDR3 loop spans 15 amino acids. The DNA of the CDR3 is TGTGCCAGCAGTTTCGGGCAGGGTAGCAATCAGCCCCAGCATTTT. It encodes CASSFGQGSNQPQHF.

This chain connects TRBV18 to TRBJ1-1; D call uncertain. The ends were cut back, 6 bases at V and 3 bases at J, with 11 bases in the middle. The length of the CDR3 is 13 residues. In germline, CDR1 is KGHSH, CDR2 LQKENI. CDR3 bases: TGTGCCAGCTCGCCAGACACCTACACTGAAGCTTTCTTT. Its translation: CASSPDTYTEAFF.

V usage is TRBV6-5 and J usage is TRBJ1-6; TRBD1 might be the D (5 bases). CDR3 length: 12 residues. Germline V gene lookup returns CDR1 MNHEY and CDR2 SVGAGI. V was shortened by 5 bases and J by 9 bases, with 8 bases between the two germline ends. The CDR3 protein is CASSNGGSPLHF. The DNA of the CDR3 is TGTGCCAGCAGTAACGGGGGTTCACCCCTCCACTTT.

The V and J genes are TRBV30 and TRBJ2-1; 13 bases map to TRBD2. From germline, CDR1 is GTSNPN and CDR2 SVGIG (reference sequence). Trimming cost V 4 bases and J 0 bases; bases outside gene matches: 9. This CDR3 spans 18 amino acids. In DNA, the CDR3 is TGTGCCTGGACCCGGACTAGCGGGAGTTGGAGCTCCTACAATGAGCAGTTCTTC. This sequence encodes CAWTRTSGSWSSYNEQFF.

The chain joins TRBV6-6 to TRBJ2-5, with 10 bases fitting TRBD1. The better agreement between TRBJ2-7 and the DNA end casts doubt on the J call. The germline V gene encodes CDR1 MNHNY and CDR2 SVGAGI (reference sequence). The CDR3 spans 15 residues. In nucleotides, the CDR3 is TGTGCCAGCAGTTACTCCGGGACAGGGGAGTACGAGCAGTACTTC. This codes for CASSYSGTGEYEQYF.

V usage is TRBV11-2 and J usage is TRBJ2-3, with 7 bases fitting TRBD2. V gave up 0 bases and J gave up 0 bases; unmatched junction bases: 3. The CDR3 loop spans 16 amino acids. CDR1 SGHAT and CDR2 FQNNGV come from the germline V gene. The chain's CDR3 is CASSLDRAGSTDTQYF. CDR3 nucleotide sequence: TGTGCCAGCAGCTTAGATCGAGCGGGAAGCACAGATACGCAGTATTTT.

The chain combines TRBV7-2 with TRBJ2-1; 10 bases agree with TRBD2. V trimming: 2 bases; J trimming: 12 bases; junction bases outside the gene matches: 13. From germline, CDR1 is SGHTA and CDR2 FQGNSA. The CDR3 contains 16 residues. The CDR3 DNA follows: TGTGCCAGCAGCTTATCTCGGGGGACTAGCGCTTCGCCGCAGTTCTTC. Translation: CASSLSRGTSASPQFF.

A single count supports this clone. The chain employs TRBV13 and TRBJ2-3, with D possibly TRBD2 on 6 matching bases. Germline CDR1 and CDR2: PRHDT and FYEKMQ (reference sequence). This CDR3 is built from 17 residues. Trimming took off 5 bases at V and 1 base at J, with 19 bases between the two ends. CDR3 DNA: TGTGCCAGCAGCCGAAATCCGGGACTCACAGGCACAGATACGCAGTATTTT. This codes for CASSRNPGLTGTDTQYF.

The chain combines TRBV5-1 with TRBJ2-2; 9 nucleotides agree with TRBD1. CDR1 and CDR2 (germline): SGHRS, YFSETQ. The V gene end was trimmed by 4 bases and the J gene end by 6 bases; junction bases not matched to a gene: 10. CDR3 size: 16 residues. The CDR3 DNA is TGCGCCAGCAGCGGAACAGGGGGCGCGGGTTCCGGGGAGCTGTTTTTT. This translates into CASSGTGGAGSGELFF.

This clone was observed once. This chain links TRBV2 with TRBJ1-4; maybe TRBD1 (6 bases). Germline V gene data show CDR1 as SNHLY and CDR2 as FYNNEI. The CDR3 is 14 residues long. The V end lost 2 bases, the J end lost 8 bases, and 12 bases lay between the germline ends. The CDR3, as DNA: TGTGCCAGCAGTGAACGGACAGCCAAGGAAAAACTGTTTTTT. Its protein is CASSERTAKEKLFF.

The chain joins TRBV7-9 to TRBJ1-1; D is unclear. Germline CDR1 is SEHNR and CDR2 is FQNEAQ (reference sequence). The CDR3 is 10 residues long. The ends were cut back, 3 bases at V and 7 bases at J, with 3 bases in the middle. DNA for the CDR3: TGTGCCAGCAGCTTCCGTGAAGCTTTCTTT. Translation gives CASSFREAFF.

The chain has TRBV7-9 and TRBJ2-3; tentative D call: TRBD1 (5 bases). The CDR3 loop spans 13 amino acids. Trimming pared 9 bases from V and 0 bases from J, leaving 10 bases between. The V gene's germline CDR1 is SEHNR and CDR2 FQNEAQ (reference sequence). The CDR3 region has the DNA TGTGCCAGTACCAACAGGAGCACAGATACGCAGTATTTT. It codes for CASTNRSTDTQYF. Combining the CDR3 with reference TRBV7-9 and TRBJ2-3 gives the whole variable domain DTGVSQNPRHKITKRGQNVTFRCDPISEHNRLYWYRQTLGQGPEFLTYFQNEAQLEKSRLLSDRFSAERPKGSFSTLEIQRTEQGDSAMYLCASTNRSTDTQYFGPGTRLTVL.

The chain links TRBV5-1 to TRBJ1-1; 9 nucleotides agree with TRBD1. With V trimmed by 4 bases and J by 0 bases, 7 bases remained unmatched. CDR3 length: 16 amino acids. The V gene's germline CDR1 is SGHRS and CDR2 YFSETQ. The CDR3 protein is CASSQGTGLLNTEAFF. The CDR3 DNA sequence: TGCGCCAGCAGCCAAGGGACAGGGCTTCTGAACACTGAAGCTTTCTTT.

This chain's CDR3 is CAITSSYEQYF. CDR3 sequence (DNA): TGTGCCATCACCTCCTCGTACGAGCAGTACTTC. The rearrangement joins TRBV10-3 to TRBJ2-5; D ambiguous. The last part of the DNA fits TRBJ2-7 better; the J call may be wrong. The CDR3 has 11 residues. Germline V lookup: CDR1 ENHRY, CDR2 SYGVKD.

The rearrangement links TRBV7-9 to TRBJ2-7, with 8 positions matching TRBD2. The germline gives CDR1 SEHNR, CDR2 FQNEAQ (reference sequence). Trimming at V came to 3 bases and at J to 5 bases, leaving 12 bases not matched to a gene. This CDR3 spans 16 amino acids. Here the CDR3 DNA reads TGTGCCAGCAGCTTGGTGAGCGGGAGCTCTGGAAACGAGCAGTACTTC. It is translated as CASSLVSGSSGNEQYF.

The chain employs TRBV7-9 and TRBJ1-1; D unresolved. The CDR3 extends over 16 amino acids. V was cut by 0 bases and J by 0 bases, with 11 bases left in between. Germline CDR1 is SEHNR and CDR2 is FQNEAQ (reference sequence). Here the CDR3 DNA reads TGTGCCAGCAGCTTAGCGCTCGGGGTCATGAACACTGAAGCTTTCTTT. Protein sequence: CASSLALGVMNTEAFF. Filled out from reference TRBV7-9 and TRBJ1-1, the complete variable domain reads DTGVSQNPRHKITKRGQNVTFRCDPISEHNRLYWYRQTLGQGPEFLTYFQNEAQLEKSRLLSDRFSAERPKGSFSTLEIQRTEQGDSAMYLCASSLALGVMNTEAFFGQGTRLTVV.

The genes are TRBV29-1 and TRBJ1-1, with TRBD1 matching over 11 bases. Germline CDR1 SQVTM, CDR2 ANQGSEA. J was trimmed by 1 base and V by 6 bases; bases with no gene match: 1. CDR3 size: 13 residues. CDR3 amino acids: CSVGQGANTEAFF. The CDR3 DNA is TGCAGCGTCGGACAGGGGGCGAACACTGAAGCTTTCTTT.

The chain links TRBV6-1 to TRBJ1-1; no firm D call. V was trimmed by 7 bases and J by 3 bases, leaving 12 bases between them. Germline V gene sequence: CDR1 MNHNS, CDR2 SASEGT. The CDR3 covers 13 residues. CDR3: CASTMREYTEAFF. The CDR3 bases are TGTGCCAGCACCATGAGGGAGTACACTGAAGCTTTCTTT.

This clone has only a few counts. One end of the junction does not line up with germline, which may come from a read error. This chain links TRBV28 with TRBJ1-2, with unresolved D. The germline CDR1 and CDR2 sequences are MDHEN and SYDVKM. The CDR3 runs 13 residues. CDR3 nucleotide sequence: TGTGCCAGCAGGATTGACTCTAACTATGGCTACGCCTTC. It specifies CASRIDSNYGYAF.

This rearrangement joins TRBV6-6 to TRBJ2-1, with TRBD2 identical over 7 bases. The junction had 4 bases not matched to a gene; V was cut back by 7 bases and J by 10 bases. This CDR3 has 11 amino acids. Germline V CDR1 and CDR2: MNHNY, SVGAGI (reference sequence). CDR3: CASTAGVEQFF. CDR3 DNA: TGTGCCAGCACCGCGGGAGTCGAGCAGTTCTTC.

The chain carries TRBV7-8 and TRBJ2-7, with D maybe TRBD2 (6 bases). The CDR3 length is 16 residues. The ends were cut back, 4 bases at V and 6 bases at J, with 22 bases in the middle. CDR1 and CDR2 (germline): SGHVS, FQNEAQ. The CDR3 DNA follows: TGTGCCAGCAGCTCCATAGCTTCCACCGCGGGGAGCGAGCAGTACTTC. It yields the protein CASSSIASTAGSEQYF.

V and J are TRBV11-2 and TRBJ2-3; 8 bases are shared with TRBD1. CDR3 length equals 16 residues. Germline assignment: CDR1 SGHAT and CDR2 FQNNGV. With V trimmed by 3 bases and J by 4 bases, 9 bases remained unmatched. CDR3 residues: CASSFFGGQGADTQYF. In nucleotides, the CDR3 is TGTGCCAGCAGCTTCTTCGGAGGACAGGGTGCAGATACGCAGTATTTT.